The rows below give T cell receptor beta chains drawn from one sample of a study of regulatory T cells in long-lasting Graves disease. TCRdb re-called the multiplex PCR reads with MiXCR, one entry per CDR3 protein. The repertoire holds hundreds of thousands of distinct CDR3 sequences, over 15% seen once, with roughly 27% in the top ten. This same sample was also taken into another study, of T cells in Graves' hyperthyroidism and ophthalmopathy.

This sample comprised peripheral blood mononuclear cells (PBMCs), obtained at new diagnosis, from a patient treated with antithyroid drugs. These receptors were obtained from a man aged 35 to 55 with Graves disease. The CDR3 runs from the conserved cysteine through the conserved F or W. D genes are given only for firm matches. Some rows have no size entry. The others give once, few or many, or a class for an expanded clone.

j_call | v_call | d_call | clone_size | cdr3_nt | cdr3_aa
TRBJ1-1 | TRBV5-1 | NA | many | TGCGCCAGCAGCTTGATCGAGGCTGCGAACACTGAAGCTTTCTTT | CASSLIEAANTEAFF
TRBJ2-1 | TRBV11-2 | TRBD2 | many | TGTGCCAGCAGCTTAGTTCCCGGGGGGGCCTACAATGAGCAGTTCTTC | CASSLVPGGAYNEQFF
TRBJ2-7 | TRBV7-6 | TRBD1 | NA | TGTGCCAGCAGCTTAAGAGGACAGGGGAACGACGAGCAGTACTTC | CASSLRGQGNDEQYF
TRBJ1-4 | TRBV3-1 | NA | few | TGTGCCAGCAGCCAAGATGGCGGGGGTTTGGAAAAACTGTTTTTT | CASSQDGGGLEKLFF
TRBJ2-5 | TRBV27 | NA | many | TGTGCCAGCAGACCTATCAGGGAGTGGGAGACCCAGTACTTC | CASRPIREWETQYF
TRBJ2-7 | TRBV6-1 | NA | NA | TGTGCCAGCAGTTACACCCCCCCCGGCCTCTACGAGCAGTACTTC | CASSYTPPGLYEQYF
TRBJ2-5 | TRBV11-3 | NA | many | TGTGCCAGCAGCTTAGGTTGGGGGCAAGAGACCCAGTACTTC | CASSLGWGQETQYF
TRBJ1-2 | TRBV5-1 | TRBD1 | many | TGCGCCAGCAGCTTAGACCCCGGGACAGGGTCCTATGGCTACACCTTC | CASSLDPGTGSYGYTF
TRBJ2-2 | TRBV3-1 | NA | NA | TGTGCCAGCAGCCAGACCGCCAACACCGGGGAGCTGTTTTTT | CASSQTANTGELFF
TRBJ2-2 | TRBV20-1 | NA | many | TGCAGTGCCGCCCGGCAGGAGAACACCGGGGAGCTGTTTTTT | CSAARQENTGELFF
TRBJ1-3 | TRBV2 | NA | few | TGTGCCAGCAGTGAAGGGTGGGGAAACACCATATATTTT | CASSEGWGNTIYF
TRBJ2-2 | TRBV20-1 | NA | NA | TGCAGCTTTCCAGCGGAGAACACCGGGGAGCTGTTTTTT | CSFPAENTGELFF
TRBJ2-5 | TRBV5-1 | NA | NA | TGCGCCAGCAGCTTGCTATATAGGGGTCGGGGAGAGACCCAGTACTTC | CASSLLYRGRGETQYF
TRBJ2-3 | TRBV6-4 | TRBD2 | many | TGTGCCAGCAGTGAAACTAGCGGGGTCACAGATACGCAGTATTTT | CASSETSGVTDTQYF
TRBJ1-3 | TRBV10-3 | NA | NA | TGTGCCATCAGTGACAGCAGCTCTGGAAACACCATATATTTT | CAISDSSSGNTIYF
TRBJ2-5 | TRBV6-1 | TRBD2 | many | TGTGCCAGCAGTGAGATGTTAGCGGGCAGAGGGGAGACCCAGTACTTC | CASSEMLAGRGETQYF
TRBJ1-1 | TRBV28 | TRBD1 | many | TGTGCCAGCAGTTCTTTGGGACAGCTGAACACTGAAGCTTTCTTT | CASSSLGQLNTEAFF
TRBJ2-1 | TRBV6-2/TRBV6-3 | NA | many | TGTGCCAGCAGTGAAGGAGTTCACGGAGAGCAGTTCTTC | CASSEGVHGEQFF
TRBJ2-1 | TRBV4-2 | TRBD2 | NA | TGTGCCAGCAGCCAAGGTACCGGGGGGGCCAGGGATGAGCAGTTCTTC | CASSQGTGGARDEQFF
TRBJ1-6 | TRBV29-1 | NA | few | TGCAGCGTTGGGGACCGATATAATTCACCCCTCCACTTT | CSVGDRYNSPLHF
TRBJ1-5 | TRBV3-1 | NA | many | TGTGCCACCGGCATTTGGGGTAGCAATCAGCCCCAGCATTTT | CATGIWGSNQPQHF
TRBJ2-2 | TRBV12-5 | TRBD1 | NA | TGTGCTAGTGGCCCGGGACAGGGGGCCGCCGGGGAGCCGTTTTTT | CASGPGQGAAGEPFF
TRBJ1-3 | TRBV20-1 | TRBD1 | many | TGCAGTGTCCCGGACAGGTACTCTGGAAACACCATATATTTT | CSVPDRYSGNTIYF
TRBJ2-7 | TRBV18 | NA | NA | TGTGCCAGCTCCCAACCAGGGGCTCTTCTCCTCTACGAGCAGTACTTC | CASSQPGALLLYEQYF
TRBJ2-1 | TRBV29-1 | NA | NA | TGCAGTGTGGACGTATTCCCCGGGGATGAGCAGTTCTTC | CSVDVFPGDEQFF
TRBJ2-2 | TRBV4-1 | NA | NA | TGCGCCAGCAGCCTCCCAGGGCCGAACACCGGGGAGCTGTTTTTT | CASSLPGPNTGELFF
TRBJ2-7 | TRBV27 | TRBD1 | NA | TGTGCCAGCAGTTCTGGACAGGACTACGAGCAGTACTTC | CASSSGQDYEQYF
TRBJ2-7 | TRBV5-1 | NA | many | TGCGCCAGCAGCTCAAGGGGGGGGGCTAGATCCTACGAGCAGTACTTC | CASSSRGGARSYEQYF
TRBJ2-4 | TRBV9 | NA | NA | TGTGCCAGCAGCGTAGGAATAGCCAAAAACATTCAGTACTTC | CASSVGIAKNIQYF
TRBJ1-1 | TRBV7-9 | NA | many | TGTGCCAGCAGCCATTCGGGGGGTCGAGGCGACACTGAAGCTTTCTTT | CASSHSGGRGDTEAFF
TRBJ2-1 | TRBV12-3/TRBV12-4 | NA | many | TGTGCCAGCAGTTTACGGCTTATTGGTAATGAGCAGTTCTTC | CASSLRLIGNEQFF
TRBJ2-7 | TRBV5-1 | NA | many | TGTGCCAGCTCGGGGGATTCCTACGAGCAGTACTTC | CASSGDSYEQYF
TRBJ2-7 | TRBV20-1 | TRBD1 | NA | TGCAGTGCTGACAGGGGGCGTAACGGCGAGCAGTACTTC | CSADRGRNGEQYF
TRBJ1-2 | TRBV28 | TRBD1 | NA | TGTGCCAGCAGTCCTGGGACAGGGAAGGGGAACTATGGCTACACCTTC | CASSPGTGKGNYGYTF
TRBJ1-1 | TRBV12-3/TRBV12-4 | NA | many | TGTGCCAGCAGTTTAGGGTACGGACGGGATACTGAAGCTTTCTTT | CASSLGYGRDTEAFF
TRBJ1-1 | TRBV6-5 | NA | NA | TGTGCCAGCAGTTCCGGTGAGGTGGCTTTCTTT | CASSSGEVAFF
TRBJ2-1 | TRBV12-3/TRBV12-4 | NA | NA | TGTGCCAGCAGTTCCCTAGAACTCCACAATGAGCAGTTCTTC | CASSSLELHNEQFF
TRBJ2-3 | TRBV4-1 | NA | many | TGCGCCAGCAGCCCAGGGACAAGACCTTACACAGATACGCAGTATTTT | CASSPGTRPYTDTQYF
TRBJ1-5 | TRBV20-1 | NA | NA | TGCAGTGCTAGAAACAGGGAAGGAGGGCCCCAGCATTTT | CSARNREGGPQHF
TRBJ2-7 | TRBV5-1 | TRBD1 | NA | TGCGCCAGCAGCTCCGGGACAGGGGGCGCGGGGGAGCAGTACTTC | CASSSGTGGAGEQYF
TRBJ1-1 | TRBV6-5 | NA | many | TGTGCCAGCAGTTACGCGGACCGTTCTGAAGCTTTCTTT | CASSYADRSEAFF
TRBJ2-5 | TRBV6-5 | NA | many | TGTGCCAGCAGTTACCTTGGGGCGGGTGAGACCCAGTACTTC | CASSYLGAGETQYF
TRBJ2-7 | TRBV2 | TRBD1 | many | TGTGCCAGCCATAAGGACAGGGGGTCCTACGAGCAGTACTTC | CASHKDRGSYEQYF
TRBJ2-3 | TRBV19 | NA | few | TGTGCCAGTACCCTTAAGGCCCACACAGATACGCAGTATTTT | CASTLKAHTDTQYF
TRBJ2-7 | TRBV29-1 | TRBD1 | NA | TGCAGCGTTGAAGGGACAGGCGGAGACGAGCAGTACTTC | CSVEGTGGDEQYF
TRBJ2-4 | TRBV20-1 | NA | many | TGCAGCACACGGGGGAGTCTAAACATTCAGTACTTC | CSTRGSLNIQYF
TRBJ2-3 | TRBV28 | NA | NA | TGTGCCAGCAGGACGTTGTGGGGGTCGGCTACTACAGATACGCAGTATTTT | CASRTLWGSATTDTQYF
TRBJ2-1 | TRBV7-2 | NA | many | TGTGCCAGCAGAATCGGACAGAAGCAGTTCTTC | CASRIGQKQFF
TRBJ1-3 | TRBV18 | TRBD1 | many | TGTGCCAGCTCACCATTGGACAGGGCCTCTGGAAACACCATATATTTT | CASSPLDRASGNTIYF